Here is one TCR beta chain with its context. What it binds is not known. Here immunoSEQ multiplex PCR was the method, and the copy in TCRdb shows in-frame clones only, minus some. This table holds 350,000 to 600,000 clones, roughly nine tenths found once. Treatment of the sample: roughly 19 received Ad26.COV2.S at low or high dose, single or two shots; about 5 received placebo; per-sample allocation not given. Day 63 after the first vaccine or placebo injection was the time point for sampling. The entry originates in a study of Ad26.COV2.S vaccination and SARS-CoV-2 variants. Germline CDR1 reads SGHAT; CDR2 reads FQNNGV. The V end was cut by 1 base, the J end by 0 bases, with 5 bases between. This CDR3 contains 14 residues. Regarding the study as a whole: It is possible that the TCR breadth and depth analyses underestimated the total T cell responses. Compared with placebo recipients, vaccine recipients had higher spike-specific TCR breadth. Vaccinees and placebo recipients showed similar non-spike TCR breadth.

The chain employs TRBV11-2 and TRBJ2-3; D might be TRBD2 (5 bases). The input for sequencing was peripheral blood, taken in a trial of Ad26.COV2.S vaccine versus placebo. The sequence was collected from a person aged 18 to 65 who received the Ad26.COV2.S COVID-19 vaccine or a placebo. The CDR3 sequence: CASSLGGSTDTQYF. The CDR3 DNA is TGTGCCAGCAGCTTAGGAGGGAGCACAGATACGCAGTATTTT. Combining the CDR3 with reference TRBV11-2 and TRBJ2-3 gives the whole variable domain EAGVAQSPRYKIIEKRQSVAFWCNPISGHATLYWYQQILGQGPKLLIQFQNNGVVDDSQLPKDRFSAERLKGVDSTLKIQPAKLEDSAVYLCASSLGGSTDTQYFGPGTRLTVL.